These 6 T cell receptor beta chains were sequenced from one sample in a study of T-cell memory formation after mild COVID-19. TCRdb fed the 5' RACE reads into MiXCR, producing one record per CDR3 protein. Of 580,000 or so distinct CDR3 sequences listed, around 15% were seen once; the top ten hold around 8.1%. Sequenced sample: PBMCs or a T cell subset sorted from them (not recorded which). The source is an adult woman who had mild COVID-19 (a few samples of this study predate the infection). Cell type and time point are not known.

A few counts support this clonotype. The chain is built from TRBV24-1 and TRBJ1-2; 7 nucleotides agree with TRBD1. Trimming took 7 bases from V and 6 from J; bases not matched to a gene: 7. There are 13 residues in the CDR3. In germline, CDR1 is KGHDR, CDR2 SFDVKD. CDR3 sequence reads: CATSPGQKDGYTF. For the CDR3, the DNA is TGTGCCACCAGCCCGGGACAGAAAGATGGCTACACCTTC.

This clonotype was observed a few times. The chain carries TRBV20-1 and TRBJ2-6, with 7 bases lining up with TRBD1. Germline V gene sequence: CDR1 DFQATT, CDR2 SNEGSKA (reference sequence). The CDR3 extends over 17 amino acids. Trimming took 2 bases from V and 0 from J; bases not matched to a gene: 7. The CDR3 reads CSARRQGLFSGANVLTF. CDR3 sequence (DNA): TGCAGTGCTAGAAGACAGGGCCTTTTCTCTGGGGCCAACGTCCTGACTTTC.

This clonotype came up many times. The chain has TRBV6-4 and TRBJ2-1; 8 bases line up with TRBD2. Germline assignment: CDR1 MRHNA and CDR2 SNTAGT. The CDR3 extends over 15 amino acids. V lost 0 bases and J lost 6; bases outside the gene matches: 4. The CDR3 loop reads CASSDSGLDSNEQFF. In nucleotides, the CDR3 is TGTGCCAGCAGTGACTCGGGACTAGATAGCAATGAGCAGTTCTTC.

This clonotype appeared a few times. The chain employs TRBV11-2 and TRBJ1-1, with 8 bases aligning to TRBD1. CDR1 SGHAT and CDR2 FQNNGV come from the germline V gene. V trimming: 3 bases; J trimming: 7 bases; junction bases outside the gene matches: 7. This CDR3 spans 14 amino acids. CDR3 in amino acids: CASSLATGVVEAFF. The DNA of the CDR3 is TGTGCCAGCAGCTTGGCGACAGGGGTAGTTGAAGCTTTCTTT.

This clonotype has just a few counts. The rearrangement links TRBV15 to TRBJ1-1, with D perhaps matching TRBD1 (6 bases). The V end lost 0 bases, the J end lost 6 bases, and 11 bases lay between the germline ends. CDR3 size: 14 residues. CDR1 and CDR2 from the germline V gene are LNHNV and YYDKDF (reference sequence). The CDR3 nucleotides are TGTGCCACCAGCAGAGACCGAGGGGGGCCTGAAGCTTTCTTT. Translated, it gives CATSRDRGGPEAFF.

This clonotype was counted a few times. The V call is TRBV5-1, the J call TRBJ2-5; 7 bases line up with TRBD1. CDR1 is SGHRS, CDR2 YFSETQ, per germline. This CDR3 is built from 15 residues. V trimming: 2 bases; J trimming: 1 base; junction bases outside the gene matches: 5. The CDR3, as DNA: TGCGCCAGCAGCTTCCTAGGACAGGTCCAAGAGACCCAGTACTTC. It is translated as CASSFLGQVQETQYF.